The clone carrying this T cell receptor beta chain was picked up one time. The antigen is not known. The data originate from a study of T cells in Graves' hyperthyroidism and ophthalmopathy. Findings and limits, study-wide: Blood also held most thyroid clonotypes expanded beyond 0.001.

RNA transcripts were the template for amplifying TCR beta CDR3 regions. An initial round of RT-PCR targeting the TCR CDR3 relied on the HTBI primer set. In TCRdb, the multiplex PCR reads were re-called with MiXCR into one record per CDR3 protein. The data show around 580,000 distinct CDR3 sequences, with around 45% seen just once and more than 7.5% held by the top ten. CDR3 length: 15 amino acids. Germline CDR1 is SEHNR and CDR2 is FQNEAQ (reference sequence). V dropped 7 bases and J dropped 3 bases, with 18 bases sitting between them. Each patient was aged 18 to 65 and had newly diagnosed hyperthyroidism of under 2 months' duration.

This sequence was found in a woman in her late teens or twenties with Graves' hyperthyroidism. The rearrangement joins TRBV7-9 to TRBJ1-2; D perhaps matches TRBD1 (6 bases). Sequences were obtained from peripheral blood or thyroid tissue (not recorded which). CDR3 region: CASTPGARLDYGYTF. CDR3 DNA sequence: TGTGCCAGCACCCCGGGGGCCCGTCTTGACTATGGCTACACCTTC. Based on the CDR3 plus reference TRBV7-9 and TRBJ1-2, the full variable domain is DTGVSQNPRHKITKRGQNVTFRCDPISEHNRLYWYRQTLGQGPEFLTYFQNEAQLEKSRLLSDRFSAERPKGSFSTLEIQRTEQGDSAMYLCASTPGARLDYGYTFGSGTRLTVV.